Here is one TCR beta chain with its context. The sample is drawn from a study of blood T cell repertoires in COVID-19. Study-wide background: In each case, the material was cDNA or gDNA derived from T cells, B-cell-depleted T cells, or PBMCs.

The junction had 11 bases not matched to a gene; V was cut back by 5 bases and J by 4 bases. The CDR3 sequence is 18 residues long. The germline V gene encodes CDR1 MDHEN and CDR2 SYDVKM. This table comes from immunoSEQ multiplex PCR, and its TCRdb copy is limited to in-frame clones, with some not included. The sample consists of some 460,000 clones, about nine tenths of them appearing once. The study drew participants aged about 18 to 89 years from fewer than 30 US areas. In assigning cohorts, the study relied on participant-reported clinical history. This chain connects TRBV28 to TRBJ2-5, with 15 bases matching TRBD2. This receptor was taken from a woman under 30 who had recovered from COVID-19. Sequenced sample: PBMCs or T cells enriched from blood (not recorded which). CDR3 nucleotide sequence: TGTGCCAGCAGTATACCCGGGACTAGCGGGGGGAGTGCAGAGACCCAGTACTTC. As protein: CASSIPGTSGGSAETQYF. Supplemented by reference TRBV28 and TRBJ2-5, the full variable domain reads DVKVTQSSRYLVKRTGEKVFLECVQDMDHENMFWYRQDPGLGLRLIYFSYDVKMKEKGDIPEGYSVSREKKERFSLILESASTNQTSMYLCASSIPGTSGGSAETQYFGPGTRLLVL.